These 26 T cell receptor beta chains were sequenced from one sample in a study of shared clonotypes between healthy human individuals (TCRdb year 2020). The method behind the library was the immunoSEQ multiplex PCR assay. Sourced from immuneACCESS, this table was stored by TCRdb with only in-frame sequences that have V and J called. A share of the clones is absent; for the studies checked, an unresolved V gene accounts for under half, and the remainder has no known explanation. The sample includes a few million clones, with around nine tenths observed a single time. Of the sample, over 0.12% falls within the top ten clones. Sample: naive CD4+ T cells sorted from blood. This specimen's cell subset or site label, interpreted: CD45RA+ positively selected. These receptors originate from a man younger than 30 in good health.

This clone came up once. This chain connects TRBV7-9 to TRBJ2-7; a possible D gene is TRBD2 (7 bases). Trimming removed 1 base at V and 4 bases at J, with 20 bases between. The CDR3 contains 17 residues. Per the germline V gene, CDR1 is SEHNR and CDR2 is FQNEAQ (reference sequence). DNA for the CDR3: TGTGCCAGCAGCTTAGAAGGGCGGGGGCTGCAATTATACGAGCAGTACTTC. Translated: CASSLEGRGLQLYEQYF.

With regard to this clone: Just one base apart from a much larger clone, this may be a read error. This chain uses TRBV6-1 with TRBJ2-5; D is unclear. The V gene lost 8 bases and the J gene lost 4 bases, with 8 bases spanning the gap. Germline CDR1 and CDR2: MNHNS and SASEGT. The CDR3 sequence is 11 residues long. For the CDR3, the DNA is TGTGCCAGCGGCGTAGGAGAGACCCAGTACTTC. This codes for CASGVGETQYF.

This clone was counted a single time. V and J are TRBV28 and TRBJ1-1, with D perhaps matching TRBD1 (5 bases). This CDR3 is built from 14 residues. Between the trimmed V and J ends, which lost 4 bases and 0 bases, there was a span of 9 bases. The germline V gene encodes CDR1 MDHEN and CDR2 SYDVKM. CDR3: CASSSQALNTEAFF. The DNA of the CDR3 is TGTGCCAGCAGTTCACAGGCCCTGAACACTGAAGCTTTCTTT.

Of note for this clone: In the same sample, other DNA sequences code for this CDR3. The chain has TRBV11-2 and TRBJ2-2; D is unresolved. The CDR3 runs to 13 residues. Between the trimmed V and J ends, which lost 0 bases and 6 bases, there was a span of 5 bases. In germline, CDR1 is SGHAT, CDR2 FQNNGV. The CDR3 reads CASSLDRSGELFF. The DNA of the CDR3 is TGTGCCAGCAGCTTAGATCGTTCCGGGGAGCTGTTTTTT.

The chain has TRBV5-1 and TRBJ1-2, with D hard to call. With 5 bases removed from V and 2 bases from J, the gap between germline ends came to 10 bases. The CDR3 is 13 residues long. The V gene's germline CDR1 is SGHRS and CDR2 YFSETQ. CDR3 nucleotides: TGCGCCAGCAGTCGTGCCAGGAACTATGGCTACACCTTC. The encoded protein is CASSRARNYGYTF.

The chain is built from TRBV6-6 and TRBJ2-5, with D perhaps matching TRBD1 (6 bases). This CDR3 region has 14 residues. V lost 2 bases and J 5 bases, leaving 12 bases between the germline ends. Germline CDR1 MNHNY, CDR2 SVGAGI (reference sequence). As DNA, the CDR3 is TGTGCCAGCAGTTACCGAACAGGGCGGGAGACCCAGTACTTC. It yields the protein CASSYRTGRETQYF.

This chain links TRBV9 with TRBJ2-2, with 11 bases that match TRBD2. J gave up 4 bases and V 3 bases, and 5 bases lay outside the gene matches. Germline V gene data show CDR1 as SGDLS and CDR2 as YYNGEE. This CDR3 contains 16 residues. The chain's CDR3 is CASSGSGTSGTGELFF. For the CDR3, the DNA is TGTGCCAGCAGCGGATCCGGGACTAGCGGCACCGGGGAGCTGTTTTTT.

The chain joins TRBV5-6 to TRBJ2-1; 8 bases map to TRBD2. Germline CDR1 and CDR2: SGHDT and YYEEEE. This CDR3 comprises 19 residues. V lost 3 bases to trimming and J lost 1 base; unmatched junction nucleotides: 15. Written as DNA, the CDR3 is TGTGCCAGCAGCTCCCGTAGCGGGAACCCCAAAGGATCCTACAATGAGCAGTTCTTC. As protein: CASSSRSGNPKGSYNEQFF. Variable domain in full (rest from reference TRBV5-6 and TRBJ2-1): DAGVTQSPTHLIKTRGQQVTLRCSPKSGHDTVSWYQQALGQGPQFIFQYYEEEERQRGNFPDRFSGHQFPNYSSELNVNALLLGDSALYLCASSSRSGNPKGSYNEQFFGPGTRLTVL.

This chain joins TRBV18 and TRBJ2-7, with D hard to call. There are 16 residues in the CDR3. Germline V gene data show CDR1 as KGHSH and CDR2 as LQKENI. V lost 0 bases and J lost 2, with 14 bases in between. The CDR3 loop is CASSPPELMRPYEQYF. CDR3 sequence (DNA): TGTGCCAGCTCACCACCCGAACTCATGAGGCCCTACGAGCAGTACTTC.

The chain is built from TRBV6-5 and TRBJ1-2; D may be TRBD1 (5 bases). Between the trimmed V and J ends, which lost 2 bases and 5 bases, there was a span of 15 bases. The germline CDR1 and CDR2 sequences are MNHEY and SVGAGI. The CDR3 totals 15 residues. CDR3 protein: CASSYTGTTVYGYTF. The CDR3, as DNA: TGTGCCAGCAGTTACACGGGGACGACGGTGTATGGCTACACCTTC.

This chain uses TRBV6-6 with TRBJ2-3; D might be TRBD2 (6 bases). This CDR3 spans 15 amino acids. Germline CDR1 MNHNY, CDR2 SVGAGI (reference sequence). Trimming stripped 11 bases from V and 2 bases from J, with 20 bases between. The CDR3 bases are TGTGCCTCGAAAAAGGCGGGGAGTCCCACAGATACGCAGTATTTT. It specifies CASKKAGSPTDTQYF.

The chain combines TRBV5-4 with TRBJ1-2; no reliable D call. The CDR3 loop spans 14 amino acids. From germline, CDR1 is SGHNT and CDR2 YYREEE (reference sequence). Trimming took off 4 bases at V and 0 bases at J, with 10 bases between the two ends. The CDR3 DNA follows: TGTGCCAGCAGCGCACAGCAGTCTAACTATGGCTACACCTTC. Translation: CASSAQQSNYGYTF.

The chain combines TRBV7-8 with TRBJ2-7; TRBD2 agrees at 15 bases. The J segment lost 4 bases and the V segment lost 5 bases, leaving 6 bases of the junction unmatched. This CDR3 is built from 16 residues. The germline gives CDR1 SGHVS, CDR2 FQNEAQ. CDR3 coding DNA: TGTGCCAGCAGCCCGGGACTAGCGGGGGGTATTTACGAGCAGTACTTC. Protein product: CASSPGLAGGIYEQYF.

The rearrangement links TRBV6-4 to TRBJ1-1; D is uncertain. Germline lookup yields CDR1 MRHNA and CDR2 SNTAGT. V was clipped by 6 bases and J by 0 bases, with 11 bases between them. CDR3 length equals 14 residues. This chain's CDR3 is CASSPGGMNTEAFF. The CDR3 nucleotides read TGTGCCAGCAGCCCAGGCGGGATGAACACTGAAGCTTTCTTT.

The chain carries TRBV29-1 and TRBJ1-1; TRBD1 might be the D (5 bases). The germline CDR1 and CDR2 sequences are SQVTM and ANQGSEA. With 4 bases removed from V and 5 bases from J, the gap between germline ends came to 14 bases. The CDR3 covers 13 residues. The CDR3 is CSVGSRDGTEAFF. CDR3 nucleotides: TGCAGCGTTGGGAGCAGGGACGGAACTGAAGCTTTCTTT.

This sequence joins TRBV10-3 and TRBJ2-7; 11 positions agree with TRBD1. The CDR3 has 18 residues. The junction had 11 bases not matched to a gene; V was cut back by 0 bases and J by 4 bases. CDR1 and CDR2 (germline): ENHRY, SYGVKD. CDR3 in DNA: TGTGCCATCAGTGAGTCGAGAAGGACAGGGGGCAGTCGGTACGAGCAGTACTTC. Translating gives CAISESRRTGGSRYEQYF.

On this clone: The identical CDR3 is also encoded by other nucleotide sequences in the sample. The rearrangement joins TRBV29-1 to TRBJ2-2, with D unresolved. V shed 4 bases and J shed 0 bases, with 6 bases lying between them. The CDR3 sequence is 13 residues long. Germline V gene sequence: CDR1 SQVTM, CDR2 ANQGSEA. CDR3 nucleotide sequence: TGCAGCGTTGTCGGAACGAACACCGGGGAGCTGTTTTTT. It translates to CSVVGTNTGELFF.

V and J are TRBV10-2 and TRBJ2-7, with TRBD1 identical over 9 bases. In germline, CDR1 is WSHSY, CDR2 SAAADI. J gave up 6 bases and V 4 bases, and 4 bases lay outside the gene matches. The CDR3 length is 13 residues. The CDR3, as DNA: TGCGCCAGCAGTGTACAGGGGGCTGGCGAGCAGTACTTC. Translated, it gives CASSVQGAGEQYF.

The chain uses TRBV7-8 and TRBJ2-5; 15 positions agree with TRBD2. The CDR3 is made up of 16 amino acids. Germline loops: CDR1 SGHVS, CDR2 FQNEAQ. Germline trimming cut 5 bases from V and 4 bases from J; bases unmatched to any gene: 5. CDR3 region: CASSLGLAGGVETQYF. The DNA of the CDR3 is TGTGCCAGCAGCCTGGGACTAGCGGGAGGCGTAGAGACCCAGTACTTC.

This clone has only a few counts. The genes are TRBV29-1 and TRBJ1-1; D is uncertain. Per germline, CDR1 SQVTM and CDR2 ANQGSEA. With 7 bases removed from V and 1 base from J, the gap between germline ends came to 4 bases. This CDR3 comprises 10 residues. CDR3 region: CSGGNTEAFF. The DNA for the CDR3 is TGCAGCGGTGGGAACACTGAAGCTTTCTTT.

The J gene is TRBJ1-1, the V gene TRBV9; D unclear. The V gene lost 4 bases and the J gene lost 0 bases, with 19 bases spanning the gap. This CDR3 has 17 residues. CDR1 and CDR2 (germline): SGDLS, YYNGEE. Here the CDR3 reads CASSPQLRAALNTEAFF. The CDR3, as DNA: TGTGCCAGCAGCCCCCAGCTCCGGGCGGCTTTGAACACTGAAGCTTTCTTT.

This chain joins TRBV28 and TRBJ2-5, with 9 bases identical to TRBD2. Germline V gives CDR1 MDHEN, CDR2 SYDVKM. The CDR3 contains 18 residues. Trimming cost V 5 bases and J 4 bases; bases outside gene matches: 17. In nucleotides, the CDR3 is TGTGCCAGCAGTCCGGCCCCCTTTGCGGGGGGGTGGCGAGAGACCCAGTACTTC. Encoded protein: CASSPAPFAGGWRETQYF.

The rearrangement links TRBV11-2 to TRBJ2-7; possibly TRBD2 for D (6 bases). This CDR3 has 16 amino acids. From germline, CDR1 is SGHAT and CDR2 FQNNGV. Trimming took 1 base from V and 2 from J, leaving 15 bases between them. CDR3 sequence reads: CASSLGGGTTAYEQYF. CDR3 in DNA: TGTGCCAGCAGCTTAGGTGGCGGGACGACCGCCTACGAGCAGTACTTC.

As for this clone: This CDR3 is also generated by other DNA sequences in the sample. The chain has TRBV5-1 and TRBJ2-6; D gene ambiguous. This CDR3 contains 15 residues. Trimming shortened V by 5 bases and J by 1 base, and 10 bases separated the two germline ends. Germline CDR1 is SGHRS and CDR2 is YFSETQ. The CDR3 loop reads CASSQGLSGANVLTF. Written as DNA, the CDR3 is TGCGCCAGCAGTCAAGGGCTGTCTGGGGCCAACGTCCTGACTTTC.

J is TRBJ1-2 and V is TRBV7-9; D gene unclear. The V and J ends lost 0 bases and 8 bases respectively, with 13 bases between them. Germline V lookup: CDR1 SEHNR, CDR2 FQNEAQ (reference sequence). The CDR3 consists of 14 residues. CDR3 sequence reads: CASSLAPDGVGYTF. In nucleotides, the CDR3 is TGTGCCAGCAGCTTAGCACCGGACGGAGTCGGCTACACCTTC.

V and J are TRBV9 and TRBJ2-2; 10 bases fit TRBD2. Trimming cost V 0 bases and J 7 bases; bases outside gene matches: 15. The CDR3 covers 19 residues. Germline V gives CDR1 SGDLS, CDR2 YYNGEE. This chain's CDR3 is CASSVATLSSGRINGELFF. CDR3 nucleotides: TGTGCCAGCAGCGTAGCTACCCTATCTAGCGGGAGAATTAACGGGGAGCTGTTTTTT.